The next 20 T cell receptor beta chains were all read from a single sample in a study of blood T cell repertoires in COVID-19. Only in-frame clones appear in the TCRdb table, and some are missing; sequencing was by immunoSEQ multiplex PCR. The sample records some 120,000 clones, 83% being singletons. The sequenced material came from peripheral blood. All receptors derive from a man aged 30-40 years with acute or convalescent COVID-19.

This clone was observed a single time. The chain recombines TRBV7-3 with TRBJ2-1; 8 bases map to TRBD2. CDR3 length: 15 amino acids. Germline-derived CDR1 and CDR2 are SGHTA and FQGTGA. Unmatched junction bases numbered 9, after V lost 4 bases and J lost 7 bases. The CDR3 bases are TGTGCCAGCAGCTGGCTAGCGGGTAGGATAAATGAGCAGTTCTTC. It encodes CASSWLAGRINEQFF.

The V and J genes are TRBV2 and TRBJ1-2; D gene unclear. This CDR3 has 13 residues. Trimming took off 7 bases at V and 8 bases at J, with 17 bases between the two ends. Germline V gene lookup returns CDR1 SNHLY and CDR2 FYNNEI. This chain's CDR3 is CASTKTREQGYTF. The CDR3 nucleotides are TGTGCCAGCACAAAGACGCGGGAACAGGGCTACACCTTC.

This clone has a single count. The gene calls are TRBV7-9 and TRBJ2-7, with 10 nucleotides matching TRBD1. The CDR3 totals 14 residues. In germline, CDR1 is SEHNR, CDR2 FQNEAQ (reference sequence). Trimming removed 5 bases from V and 7 bases from J; junction bases left unmatched: 8. For the CDR3, the DNA is TGTGCCAGCAGCGCTGGACAGGGGGTTAGTGAGCAGTACTTC. Translated, it gives CASSAGQGVSEQYF.

The rearrangement joins TRBV19 to TRBJ1-2; D uncertain. CDR3 length: 14 amino acids. Trimming removed 0 bases from V and 7 bases from J, with 12 bases in between. The germline V gene has CDR1 LNHDA and CDR2 SQIVND (reference sequence). The CDR3 DNA reads TGTGCCAGTAGTATAGAAAACTCGGACTCTGGCTACACCTTC. This gives the protein CASSIENSDSGYTF.

The rearrangement joins TRBV3-1 (or the pseudogene TRBV3-2) to TRBJ1-1, with 10 bases lining up with TRBD1. The trim removed 1 base at V and 6 bases at J, leaving 8 bases unmatched. The CDR3 sequence is 16 residues long. Germline values: CDR1 LGHDT, CDR2 YNNKEL (reference sequence). The CDR3 sequence is CASSQGPGTGVSEAFF. The DNA for the CDR3 is TGTGCCAGCAGCCAAGGGCCTGGGACAGGGGTTTCTGAAGCTTTCTTT.

There are a few counts of this clone. The CDR3 region has the DNA TGTGCCAGCAGTCAGACAGGGGGGGAGACTGAAGCTTTCTTT. Encoded protein: CASSQTGGETEAFF. J is TRBJ1-1 and V is TRBV7-2; 9 bases map to TRBD1. The CDR3 has 14 residues. The V segment lost 6 bases and the J segment 5 bases; nucleotides outside the gene matches: 7. The V gene's germline CDR1 is SGHTA and CDR2 FQGNSA.

This rearrangement joins TRBV15 to TRBJ2-6; TRBD2 aligns across 7 bases. The germline CDR1 and CDR2 sequences are LNHNV and YYDKDF (reference sequence). The V segment lost 5 bases and the J segment 0 bases; nucleotides outside the gene matches: 1. The CDR3 is made up of 15 amino acids. As DNA, the CDR3 is TGTGCCACCAGCGGGGGGGACTCTGGGGCCAACGTCCTGACTTTC. Translation: CATSGGDSGANVLTF.

The chain uses TRBV5-1 and TRBJ2-1; 12 bases match TRBD2. The CDR3 length is 17 residues. V was clipped by 2 bases and J by 0 bases; unmatched bases: 3. Germline CDR1 reads SGHRS; CDR2 reads YFSETQ. The CDR3 loop is CASSLTSGGNSYNEQFF. The DNA of the CDR3 is TGCGCCAGCAGCTTAACTAGCGGGGGGAACTCCTACAATGAGCAGTTCTTC.

The CDR3 protein is CASSVDGRVGGDTQYF. CDR3 nucleotide sequence: TGTGCCAGCAGCGTCGATGGTCGAGTGGGGGGGGATACGCAGTATTTT. The V gene is TRBV9, the J gene TRBJ2-3, with 7 positions matching TRBD2. CDR1 is SGDLS, CDR2 YYNGEE, per germline. Losses at the gene ends were 2 bases for V and 6 bases for J; bases not matched to a gene: 12. This CDR3 region has 16 residues.

The chain combines TRBV5-6 with TRBJ1-2; 11 bases are shared with TRBD1. The length of the CDR3 is 14 residues. Looked up from germline, CDR1 is SGHDT and CDR2 is YYEEEE. The V gene end was trimmed by 2 bases and the J gene end by 7 bases; junction bases not matched to a gene: 4. CDR3 in amino acids: CASSLPGQGGGYTF. The CDR3 DNA is TGTGCCAGCAGCTTACCGGGACAGGGGGGTGGCTACACCTTC.

This chain connects TRBV6-6 to TRBJ1-1; the D gene is possibly TRBD1 (5 bases). Germline values: CDR1 MNHNY, CDR2 SVGAGI (reference sequence). The CDR3 spans 15 residues. V was pared by 2 bases and J by 3 bases, with 13 bases between. The CDR3 reads CASSYIGAGDTEAFF. CDR3 coding DNA: TGTGCCAGCAGTTACATAGGGGCGGGAGACACTGAAGCTTTCTTT.

The rearrangement joins TRBV13 to TRBJ1-2, with 8 bases that match TRBD1. The CDR3 extends over 13 amino acids. CDR1 PRHDT and CDR2 FYEKMQ come from the germline V gene (reference sequence). V gave up 5 bases and J gave up 6 bases; unmatched junction bases: 5. The CDR3 reads CASSTTGVHGYTF. CDR3 nucleotides: TGTGCCAGCAGCACGACAGGGGTTCATGGCTACACCTTC.

The rearrangement uses TRBV27 and TRBJ2-1; 7 bases line up with TRBD1. The CDR3 extends over 13 amino acids. Germline CDR1 is MNHEY and CDR2 is SMNVEV (reference sequence). V lost 3 bases, J lost 7 bases, and 3 bases stayed unmatched. The CDR3 nucleotides are TGTGCCAGCAGTTTTAACAGGGGAAATGAGCAGTTCTTC. Translated, it gives CASSFNRGNEQFF.

This clone was found a few times. The chain uses TRBV2 and TRBJ1-6; possible D gene TRBD1, 6 bases. Germline lookup yields CDR1 SNHLY and CDR2 FYNNEI. The ends were cut back, 5 bases at V and 9 bases at J, with 20 bases in the middle. This CDR3 contains 16 residues. CDR3 bases: TGTGCCAGCAGTCCCCGAGGCGCAGGGGTTGGTTCACCCCTCCACTTT. Translating gives CASSPRGAGVGSPLHF.

To note about this clone: The same CDR3 is also encoded by other DNA sequences in this sample. The chain links TRBV4-1 to TRBJ1-6; D uncertain. The V end was cut by 0 bases, the J end by 9 bases, with 3 bases between. Germline V gene data show CDR1 as MGHRA and CDR2 as YSYEKL. The CDR3 spans 12 residues. CDR3 DNA: TGCGCCAGCAGCCAAGAGAGTTCACCCCTCCACTTT. It encodes CASSQESSPLHF.

The chain combines TRBV6-5 with TRBJ2-7; the D is unclear. The CDR3 length is 11 residues. V gave up 7 bases and J gave up 5 bases, with 9 bases separating them. Germline V lookup: CDR1 MNHEY, CDR2 SVGAGI. The CDR3: CASTLVDEQYF. The CDR3 DNA is TGTGCCAGCACCCTAGTAGACGAGCAGTACTTC.

The chain joins TRBV25-1 to TRBJ1-5, with TRBD1 identical over 7 bases. V shed 6 bases, J shed 2 bases, and the junction held 4 bases outside the gene matches. This CDR3 is 14 amino acids long. Germline V gene sequence: CDR1 MGHDK, CDR2 SYGVNS. DNA for the CDR3: TGTGCCAGCAGACCGACAGGGCGCAATCAGCCCCAGCATTTT. Translation: CASRPTGRNQPQHF.

The V call is TRBV7-6, the J call TRBJ1-5; D is possibly TRBD1 (5 bases). Germline V gene data show CDR1 as SGHVS and CDR2 as FNYEAQ. The V end lost 1 base, the J end lost 4 bases, and 17 bases lay between the germline ends. The CDR3 is made up of 17 amino acids. The CDR3 protein is CASSLGRGRSPNQPQHF. CDR3 coding DNA: TGTGCCAGCAGCTTAGGGAGGGGTAGATCCCCAAATCAGCCCCAGCATTTT.

The V call is TRBV5-1, the J call TRBJ2-1, with 9 bases lining up with TRBD2. The V gene's germline CDR1 is SGHRS and CDR2 YFSETQ. The CDR3 has 15 amino acids. The V gene end was trimmed by 2 bases and the J gene end by 6 bases; junction bases not matched to a gene: 6. As DNA, the CDR3 is TGCGCCAGCAGCTTCCAGACTAGCGGTCCCAATGAGCAGTTCTTC. Residues: CASSFQTSGPNEQFF. Using reference TRBV5-1 and TRBJ2-1 for the parts outside the CDR3, the full variable domain is KAGVTQTPRYLIKTRGQQVTLSCSPISGHRSVSWYQQTPGQGLQFLFEYFSETQRNKGNFPGRFSGRQFSNSRSEMNVSTLELGDSALYLCASSFQTSGPNEQFFGPGTRLTVL.

The table lists this clone with a few counts. The CDR3 loop is CASSFWQTDEAFF. In DNA form, the CDR3 reads TGTGCCAGCAGCTTTTGGCAGACAGACGAAGCTTTCTTT. The chain carries TRBV5-4 and TRBJ1-1; D might be TRBD1 (5 bases). Germline CDR1 reads SGHNT; CDR2 reads YYREEE (reference sequence). The CDR3 has 13 amino acids. V shed 2 bases and J shed 8 bases, with 13 bases lying between them. The variable domain in full, with the rest retrieved from reference TRBV5-4 and TRBJ1-1, is ETGVTQSPTHLIKTRGQQVTLRCSSQSGHNTVSWYQQALGQGPQFIFQYYREEENGRGNFPPRFSGLQFPNYSSELNVNALELDDSALYLCASSFWQTDEAFFGQGTRLTVV.